Given below is one T cell receptor beta chain in context. The target antigen is unknown. The data were obtained in a study of regulatory T cells in long-lasting Graves disease. V was pared by 7 bases and J by 6 bases, with 13 bases between. This CDR3 has 13 residues. Overall study findings and caveats: Thyroid tissue went unexamined; only peripheral blood was analyzed. Persistent Graves' patients possessed reduced TCR diversity relative to recently diagnosed ones.

Time point meaning: persistent/refractory GD, antithyroid drugs over 5 years with positive TRAb. The TCR library was prepared using RNA isolated from PBMCs. Investigators report Graves' disease was diagnosed under American Thyroid Association guidelines. To make TCR beta libraries, researchers used iRepertoire HTBI primers and Arm-PCR of CDR3 regions. Per the original methods: Segment identification across samples yielded 55 to 65 TRBV and about 13 TRBJ segments. TCRdb ran MiXCR on the multiplex PCR reads and lists one entry per CDR3 protein. It is TCRdb's table, rather than the study itself, that gives the V and J calls and clone size. The sample lists around 400,000 distinct CDR3 sequences; over 20% were seen once.

The rearrangement uses TRBV12-3 or TRBV12-4 and TRBJ2-1; tentatively, D is TRBD2 (6 bases). Sequencing was performed on peripheral blood mononuclear cells (PBMCs), taken when the disease was refractory, from a patient treated with antithyroid drugs. The origin of this receptor is a female donor with Graves disease. The CDR3: CASTFGTLNEQFF. The CDR3 region has the DNA TGTGCCAGCACATTCGGGACTCTCAATGAGCAGTTCTTC.